The entry below describes one T cell receptor beta chain. CDR3 length: 14 amino acids. V shed 0 bases and J 7 bases; nucleotides not matched to a gene: 2. Germline V CDR1 and CDR2: LNHDA, SQIVND (reference sequence). This entry belongs to a study of blood T cell repertoires in COVID-19. Libraries were prepared by immunoSEQ multiplex PCR; TCRdb keeps only in-frame clonotypes and omits some of them. This sample has around 90,000 clones, with about 90% found just once. The V call is TRBV19, the J call TRBJ1-5; 8 bases match TRBD1. This receptor was taken from a man between 50 and 59 years old with COVID-19, enrolled during active disease. The sample comprised peripheral blood. The CDR3 region has the DNA TGTGCCAGTAGTATAGAACAGGGGGGGCAGCCCCAGCATTTT. Encoded protein: CASSIEQGGQPQHF.